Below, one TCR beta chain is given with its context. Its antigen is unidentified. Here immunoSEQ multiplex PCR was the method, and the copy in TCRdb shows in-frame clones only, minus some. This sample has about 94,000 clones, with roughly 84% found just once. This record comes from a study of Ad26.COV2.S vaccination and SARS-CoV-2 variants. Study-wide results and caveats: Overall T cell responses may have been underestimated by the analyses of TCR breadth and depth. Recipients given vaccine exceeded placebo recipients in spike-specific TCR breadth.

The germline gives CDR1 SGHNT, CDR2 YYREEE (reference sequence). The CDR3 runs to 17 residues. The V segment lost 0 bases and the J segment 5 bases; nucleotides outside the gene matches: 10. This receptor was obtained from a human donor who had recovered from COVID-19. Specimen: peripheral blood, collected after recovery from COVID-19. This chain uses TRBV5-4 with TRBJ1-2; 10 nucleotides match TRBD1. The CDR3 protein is CASSLAGQGMGLYGYTF. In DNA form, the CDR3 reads TGTGCCAGCAGCTTGGCGGGACAGGGGATGGGACTGTATGGCTACACCTTC. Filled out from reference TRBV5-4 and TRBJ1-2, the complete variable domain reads ETGVTQSPTHLIKTRGQQVTLRCSSQSGHNTVSWYQQALGQGPQFIFQYYREEENGRGNFPPRFSGLQFPNYSSELNVNALELDDSALYLCASSLAGQGMGLYGYTFGSGTRLTVV.